The source of this TCR beta chain is a study of shared clonotypes between healthy human individuals. General study findings and limits: Clonotypes shared by all four sorted-subset donors had higher generation probabilities than non-shared clonotypes. The sharing of 4.5% to 6.5% of naive CD4 clonotypes was seen across a few donors.

It was across several immunoSEQ plates that each subset's genomic DNA was evenly split. Data came from immunoSEQ multiplex PCR; TCRdb stores just in-frame clones and leaves some out. The top ten hold approximately 0.5% of the sample, which has some 1,100,000 clones, more than 75% seen once. As for this clone: No antigen is known for it.

This CDR3 spans 15 amino acids. Germline V gene sequence: CDR1 MRHNA, CDR2 SNTAGT. Trimming removed 6 bases at V and 7 bases at J, with 16 bases between. J is TRBJ1-6 and V is TRBV6-4; D possibly corresponds to TRBD1 (6 bases). The sample taken for sequencing was memory CD4+ T cells from PBMCs. The subset denotes: CD45RA-negative fraction. The receptor's source is a man between 18 and 29 years old in good health. Some clones in this sample may be carry-over from other donors' samples. In nucleotides, the CDR3 is TGTGCCAGCAGGGGTCAACAGGGAAGGAATTCACCCCTCCACTTT. Translated: CASRGQQGRNSPLHF.